These 9 T cell receptor beta chains were sequenced from one sample in a study of molecular identifiers for immune sequencing clone quantification. TCRdb analysed the PCR reads with MiXCR anew, one entry per CDR3 protein. The data show more than 450,000 distinct CDR3 sequences, with less than 30% seen just once and around 0.79% held by the top ten. Sequenced input: naive CD8+ T cells from blood, with Jurkat cell RNA spiked in. Subset: FACS-sorted CD8+CD4-CCR7+CD45RA+ naive T cells. These receptors were obtained from a human donor in good health. Some libraries in this study had Jurkat cell RNA spiked in.

This clonotype was observed a handful of times. This chain connects TRBV4-2 to TRBJ2-3; TRBD2 matches at 10 bases. The junction had 9 bases not matched to a gene; V was cut back by 4 bases and J by 2 bases. The CDR3 runs 17 residues. Germline CDR1 is LGHNA and CDR2 is YNFKEQ. CDR3 region: CASSRSYTSGTTDTQYF. The CDR3, as DNA: TGTGCCAGCAGCCGATCATATACTAGCGGGACCACAGATACGCAGTATTTT.

This clonotype was seen a handful of times. The chain combines TRBV15 with TRBJ2-2; D is unclear. CDR1 and CDR2 from the germline V gene are LNHNV and YYDKDF (reference sequence). The ends were cut back, 4 bases at V and 0 bases at J, with 9 bases in the middle. The CDR3 totals 15 residues. CDR3 sequence: CATSTGRTNTGELFF. CDR3 in DNA: TGTGCCACCAGCACAGGCCGGACGAACACCGGGGAGCTGTTTTTT.

The chain is built from TRBV10-3 and TRBJ2-7; D might be TRBD2 (5 bases). V lost 6 bases and J 0 bases, leaving 9 bases between the germline ends. The CDR3 has 13 amino acids. The germline gives CDR1 ENHRY, CDR2 SYGVKD. CDR3 coding DNA: TGTGCCATCAGAGAGGGCAGCTCCTACGAGCAGTACTTC. It specifies CAIREGSSYEQYF.

The V and J genes are TRBV5-4 and TRBJ2-5; the match to TRBD1 covers 11 bases. CDR1 is SGHNT, CDR2 YYREEE, per germline (reference sequence). There are 16 residues in the CDR3. The V gene end was trimmed by 2 bases and the J gene end by 5 bases; junction bases not matched to a gene: 8. CDR3 loop: CASSFAGQGASETQYF. CDR3 nucleotide sequence: TGTGCCAGCAGCTTTGCCGGACAGGGGGCATCCGAGACCCAGTACTTC.

This clonotype was observed a few times. V and J are TRBV7-9 and TRBJ2-7, with D perhaps TRBD1 (6 bases). V was pared by 3 bases and J by 5 bases, with 14 bases between. The CDR3 extends over 14 amino acids. The germline CDR1 and CDR2 sequences are SEHNR and FQNEAQ (reference sequence). As DNA, the CDR3 is TGTGCCAGCAGCTTTGGTTCTGGGGGCGACGAGCAGTACTTC. It encodes CASSFGSGGDEQYF. Together with reference TRBV7-9 and TRBJ2-7, the CDR3 gives the full variable domain: DTGVSQNPRHKITKRGQNVTFRCDPISEHNRLYWYRQTLGQGPEFLTYFQNEAQLEKSRLLSDRFSAERPKGSFSTLEIQRTEQGDSAMYLCASSFGSGGDEQYFGPGTRLTVT.

Remarks on this clonotype: This may arise from a read error, as a much more abundant clone is one base away. The chain joins TRBV5-1 to TRBJ2-7; 7 bases are a match to TRBD1. The CDR3 is 14 amino acids. V lost 4 bases to trimming and J lost 7 bases; unmatched junction nucleotides: 11. Germline V gene sequence: CDR1 SGHRS, CDR2 YFSETQ. The DNA of the CDR3 is TGCGCCAGCAGCGCCCATAGGGGGCCAGAGGAGCAGTACTTC. This translates into CASSAHRGPEEQYF.

This clonotype has at least ten counts. V gene TRBV6-5 combines with J gene TRBJ1-5; 9 nucleotides agree with TRBD1. Germline CDR1 MNHEY, CDR2 SVGAGI. The CDR3 length is 15 residues. Trimming at V came to 4 bases and at J to 7 bases, leaving 8 bases not matched to a gene. The CDR3 coding sequence is TGTGCCAGCAGTTTTTCCCGACAGGGGGGCCAGCCCCAGCATTTT. This gives the protein CASSFSRQGGQPQHF.

Regarding this clonotype: An end of the junction does not agree with germline; a read error may underlie this. The J gene is TRBJ1-2, the V gene TRBV30; possibly TRBD1 for D (5 bases). The CDR3 is 11 residues long. The germline CDR1 and CDR2 sequences are GTSNPN and SVGIG (reference sequence). The CDR3 nucleotides are TGTGCCGGGGGGGAGCCGCCTGGCTACCCCTTC. Translating gives CAGGEPPGYPF.

In this sample, this clonotype turned up many times. The V gene is TRBV6-5, the J gene TRBJ2-5; D may be TRBD1 or TRBD2 (6 bases each). The germline V gene encodes CDR1 MNHEY and CDR2 SVGAGI. V shed 4 bases and J shed 3 bases, with 15 bases lying between them. The CDR3 has 15 amino acids. The CDR3 DNA sequence: TGTGCCAGCAGTTCCACGGCGGGACACAAAGAGACCCAGTACTTC. The encoded protein is CASSSTAGHKETQYF.